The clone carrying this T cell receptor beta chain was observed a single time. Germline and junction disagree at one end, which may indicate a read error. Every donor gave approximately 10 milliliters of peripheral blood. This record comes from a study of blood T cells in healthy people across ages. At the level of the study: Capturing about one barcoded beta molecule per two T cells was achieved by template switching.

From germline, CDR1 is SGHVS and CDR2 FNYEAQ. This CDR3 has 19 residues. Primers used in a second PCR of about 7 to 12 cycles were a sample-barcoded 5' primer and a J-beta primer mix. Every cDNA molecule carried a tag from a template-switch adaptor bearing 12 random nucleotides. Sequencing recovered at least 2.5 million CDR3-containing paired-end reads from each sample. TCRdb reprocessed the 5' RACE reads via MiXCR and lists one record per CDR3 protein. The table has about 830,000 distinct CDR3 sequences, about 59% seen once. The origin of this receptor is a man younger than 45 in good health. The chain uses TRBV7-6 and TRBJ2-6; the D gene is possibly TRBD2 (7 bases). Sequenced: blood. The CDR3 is CTSSLKGGQYTSGANVLTF. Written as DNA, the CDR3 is TGTACCAGCAGCTTGAAGGGGGGGCAGTATACCTCTGGGGCCAACGTCCTGACTTTC.